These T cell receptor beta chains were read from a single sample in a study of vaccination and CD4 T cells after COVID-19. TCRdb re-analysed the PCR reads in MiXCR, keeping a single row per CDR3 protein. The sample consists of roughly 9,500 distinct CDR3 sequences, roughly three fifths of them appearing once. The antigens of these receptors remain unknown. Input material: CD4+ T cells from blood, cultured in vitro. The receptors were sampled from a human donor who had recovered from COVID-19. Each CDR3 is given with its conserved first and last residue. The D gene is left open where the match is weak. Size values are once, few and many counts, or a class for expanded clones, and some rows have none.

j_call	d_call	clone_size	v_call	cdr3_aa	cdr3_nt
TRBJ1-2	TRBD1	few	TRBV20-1	CSAPQGIGGYTF	TGCAGTGCTCCACAGGGGATAGGTGGCTACACCTTC
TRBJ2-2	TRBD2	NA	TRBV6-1	CASSEREVSGELFF	TGTGCCAGCAGTGAGCGGGAGGTATCCGGGGAGCTGTTTTTT
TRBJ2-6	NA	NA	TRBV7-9	CASSLWSSGANVLTF	TGTGCCAGCAGCTTATGGTCCTCTGGGGCCAACGTCCTGACTTTC
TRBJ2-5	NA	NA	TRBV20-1	CSARDLGGPQETQYF	TGCAGTGCTAGAGATTTAGGCGGCCCACAAGAGACCCAGTACTTC
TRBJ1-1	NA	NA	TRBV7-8	CASSLAWGRDEAFF	TGTGCCAGCAGCTTAGCGTGGGGCAGGGATGAAGCTTTCTTT
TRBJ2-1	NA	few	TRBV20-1	CSARKGGQAVYNEQFF	TGCAGTGCTAGAAAGGGCGGACAAGCCGTCTACAATGAGCAGTTCTTC
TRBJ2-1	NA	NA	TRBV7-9	CASSRRAMNNEQFF	TGTGCCAGCAGCCGGAGGGCCATGAACAATGAGCAGTTCTTC
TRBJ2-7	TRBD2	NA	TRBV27	CATQTRLAGDSSYEQYF	TGTGCCACCCAGACACGACTAGCGGGAGATAGCTCCTACGAGCAGTACTTC
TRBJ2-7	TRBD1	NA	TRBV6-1	CASSGGTGIFYEQYF	TGTGCCAGCAGCGGTGGGACAGGGATCTTCTACGAGCAGTACTTC
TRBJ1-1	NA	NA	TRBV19	CASSHILRVPANTEAFF	TGTGCCAGTAGTCACATACTTAGGGTTCCGGCGAACACTGAAGCTTTCTTT
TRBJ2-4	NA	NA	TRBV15	CATSSAGTPGSIQYF	TGTGCCACCAGCAGTGCCGGGACACCTGGAAGCATTCAGTACTTC
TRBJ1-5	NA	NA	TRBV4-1	CASSQSPAVTSNQPQHF	TGCGCCAGCAGCCAAAGCCCCGCGGTTACTAGCAATCAGCCCCAGCATTTT
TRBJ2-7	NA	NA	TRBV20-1	CSASGGSSYEQYF	TGCAGTGCTAGCGGGGGAAGCTCCTACGAGCAGTACTTC
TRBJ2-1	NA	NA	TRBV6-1	CASRGGTYEQFF	TGTGCCAGCAGAGGCGGGACCTATGAGCAGTTCTTC
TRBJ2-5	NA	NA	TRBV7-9	CASSIQVFGQETQYF	TGTGCCAGCAGCATACAGGTTTTCGGCCAAGAGACCCAGTACTTC
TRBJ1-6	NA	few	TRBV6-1	CASNTAGNNSPLHF	TGTGCCAGTAATACCGCCGGGAATAATTCACCCCTCCACTTT
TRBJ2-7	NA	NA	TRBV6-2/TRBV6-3	CASRPSGNYEQYF	TGTGCCAGCAGACCTTCAGGTAACTACGAGCAGTACTTC
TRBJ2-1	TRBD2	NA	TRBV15	CATSRDRLAGGPRSEQFF	TGTGCCACCAGCAGAGATAGACTAGCGGGAGGGCCGAGGTCTGAGCAGTTCTTC